Given below is one TCR beta chain in context. Measured with immunoSEQ multiplex PCR; TCRdb has only the in-frame clones, and not every one. The repertoire consists of 80,000 or so clones, with about 88% occurring once and the leading ten covering roughly a sixth. The CDR3 totals 22 residues. These data originate in a study of blood T cell repertoires in COVID-19. The sequenced sample consisted of peripheral blood. This chain uses TRBV21-1 with TRBJ2-2; the table's D call TRBD2 went unverified against the DNA. TRBV21-1 is termed a pseudogene. The TCR sequence derives from a human donor in a cohort sampled during active COVID-19. In nucleotides, the CDR3 is TGTGCCAGCAGCAGGAAGAGTAGACTAGCGGATCTATCTGGGGGGGGCACCGGGGAGCTGTTTTTT. Encoded protein: CASSRKSRLADLSGGGTGELFF.